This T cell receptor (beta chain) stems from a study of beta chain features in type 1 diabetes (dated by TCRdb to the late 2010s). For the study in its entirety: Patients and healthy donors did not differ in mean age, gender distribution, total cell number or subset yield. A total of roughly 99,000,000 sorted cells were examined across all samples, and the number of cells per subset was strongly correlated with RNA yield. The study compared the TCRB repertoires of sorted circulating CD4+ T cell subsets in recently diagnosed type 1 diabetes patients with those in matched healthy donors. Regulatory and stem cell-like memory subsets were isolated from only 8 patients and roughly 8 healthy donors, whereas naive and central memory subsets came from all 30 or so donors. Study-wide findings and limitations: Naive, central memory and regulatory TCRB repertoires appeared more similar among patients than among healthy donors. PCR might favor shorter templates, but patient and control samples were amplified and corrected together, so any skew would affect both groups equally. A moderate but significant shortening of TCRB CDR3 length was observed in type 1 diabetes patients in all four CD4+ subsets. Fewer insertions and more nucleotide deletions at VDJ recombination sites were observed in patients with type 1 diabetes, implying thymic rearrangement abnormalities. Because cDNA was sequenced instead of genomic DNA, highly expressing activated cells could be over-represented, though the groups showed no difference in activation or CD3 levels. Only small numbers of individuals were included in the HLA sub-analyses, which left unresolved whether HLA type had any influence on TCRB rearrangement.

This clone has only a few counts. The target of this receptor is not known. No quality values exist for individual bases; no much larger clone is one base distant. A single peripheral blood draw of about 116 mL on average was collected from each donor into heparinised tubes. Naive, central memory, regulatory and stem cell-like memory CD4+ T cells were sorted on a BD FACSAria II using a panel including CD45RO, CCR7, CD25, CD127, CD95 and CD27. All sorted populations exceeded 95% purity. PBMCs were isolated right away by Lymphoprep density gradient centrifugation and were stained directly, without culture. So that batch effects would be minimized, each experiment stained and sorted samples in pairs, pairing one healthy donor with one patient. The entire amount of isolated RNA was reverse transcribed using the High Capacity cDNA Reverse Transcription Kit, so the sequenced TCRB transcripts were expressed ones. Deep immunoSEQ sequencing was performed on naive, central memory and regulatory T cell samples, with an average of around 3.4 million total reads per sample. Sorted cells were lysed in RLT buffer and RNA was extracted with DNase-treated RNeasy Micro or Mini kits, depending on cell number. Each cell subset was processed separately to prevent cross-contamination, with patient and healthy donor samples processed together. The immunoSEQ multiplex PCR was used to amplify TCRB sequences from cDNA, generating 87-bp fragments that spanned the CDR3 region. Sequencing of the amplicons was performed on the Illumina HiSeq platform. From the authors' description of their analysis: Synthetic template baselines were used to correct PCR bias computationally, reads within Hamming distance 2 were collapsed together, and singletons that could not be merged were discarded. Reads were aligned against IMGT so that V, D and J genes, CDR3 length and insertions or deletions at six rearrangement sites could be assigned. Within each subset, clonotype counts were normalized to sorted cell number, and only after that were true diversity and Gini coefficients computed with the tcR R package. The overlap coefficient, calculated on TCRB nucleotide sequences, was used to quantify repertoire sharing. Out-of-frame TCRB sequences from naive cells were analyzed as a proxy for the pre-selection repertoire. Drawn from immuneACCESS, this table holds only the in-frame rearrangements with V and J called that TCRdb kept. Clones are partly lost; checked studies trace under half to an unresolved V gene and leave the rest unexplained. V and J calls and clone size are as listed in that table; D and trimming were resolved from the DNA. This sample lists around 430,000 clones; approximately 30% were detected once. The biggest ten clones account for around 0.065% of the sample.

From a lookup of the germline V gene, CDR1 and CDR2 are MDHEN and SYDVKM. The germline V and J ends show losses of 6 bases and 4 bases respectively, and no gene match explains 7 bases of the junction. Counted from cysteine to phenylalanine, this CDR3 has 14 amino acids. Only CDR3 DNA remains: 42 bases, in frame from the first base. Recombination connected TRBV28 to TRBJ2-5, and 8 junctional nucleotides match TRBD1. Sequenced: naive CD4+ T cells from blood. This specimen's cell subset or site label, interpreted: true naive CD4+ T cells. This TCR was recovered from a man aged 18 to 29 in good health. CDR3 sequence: CASRGQGAVETQYF. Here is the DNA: TGTGCCAGCAGAGGACAGGGTGCCGTAGAGACCCAGTACTTC. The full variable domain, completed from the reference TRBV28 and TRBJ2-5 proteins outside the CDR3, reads DVKVTQSSRYLVKRTGEKVFLECVQDMDHENMFWYRQDPGLGLRLIYFSYDVKMKEKGDIPEGYSVSREKKERFSLILESASTNQTSMYLCASRGQGAVETQYFGPGTRLLVL.